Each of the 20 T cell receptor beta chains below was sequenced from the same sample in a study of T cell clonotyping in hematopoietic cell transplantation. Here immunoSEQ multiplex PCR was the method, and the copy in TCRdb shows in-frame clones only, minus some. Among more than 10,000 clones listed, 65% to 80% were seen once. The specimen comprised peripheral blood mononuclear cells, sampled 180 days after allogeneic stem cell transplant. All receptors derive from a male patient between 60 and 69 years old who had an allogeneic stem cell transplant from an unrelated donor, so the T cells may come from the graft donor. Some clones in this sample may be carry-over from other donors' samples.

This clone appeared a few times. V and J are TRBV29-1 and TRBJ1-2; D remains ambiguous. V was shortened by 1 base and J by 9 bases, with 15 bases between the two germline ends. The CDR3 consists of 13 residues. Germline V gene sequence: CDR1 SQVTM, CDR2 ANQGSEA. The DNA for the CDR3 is TGCAGCGTTGAAGTGATTGATGGGTGGAGCTACACCTTC. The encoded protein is CSVEVIDGWSYTF. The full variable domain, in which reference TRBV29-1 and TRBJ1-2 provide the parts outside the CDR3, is SAVISQKPSRDICQRGTSLTIQCQVDSQVTMMFWYRQQPGQSLTLIATANQGSEATYESGFVIDKFPISRPNLTFSTLTVSNMSPEDSSIYLCSVEVIDGWSYTFGSGTRLTVV.

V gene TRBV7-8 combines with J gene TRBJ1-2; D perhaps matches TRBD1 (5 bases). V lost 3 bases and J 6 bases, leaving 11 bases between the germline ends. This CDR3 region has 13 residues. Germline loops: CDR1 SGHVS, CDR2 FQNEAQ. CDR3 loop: CASSLGLGNGYTF. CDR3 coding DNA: TGTGCCAGCAGCTTGGGACTGGGGAATGGCTACACCTTC.

The CDR3 nucleotides read TGTGCCAGTACCGAAGACAGGGGAGTGGCAGATACGCAGTATTTT. As protein: CASTEDRGVADTQYF. This rearrangement joins TRBV19 to TRBJ2-3; 8 nucleotides match TRBD1. V lost 7 bases to trimming and J lost 4 bases; unmatched junction nucleotides: 10. CDR1 LNHDA and CDR2 SQIVND come from the germline V gene (reference sequence). The CDR3 covers 15 residues.

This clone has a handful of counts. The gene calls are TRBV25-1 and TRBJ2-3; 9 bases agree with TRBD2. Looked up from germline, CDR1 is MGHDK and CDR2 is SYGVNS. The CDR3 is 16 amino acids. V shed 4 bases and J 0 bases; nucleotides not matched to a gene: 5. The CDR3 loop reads CASSGPTSGSTDTQYF. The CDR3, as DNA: TGTGCCAGCAGTGGCCCCACTAGCGGGAGCACAGATACGCAGTATTTT.

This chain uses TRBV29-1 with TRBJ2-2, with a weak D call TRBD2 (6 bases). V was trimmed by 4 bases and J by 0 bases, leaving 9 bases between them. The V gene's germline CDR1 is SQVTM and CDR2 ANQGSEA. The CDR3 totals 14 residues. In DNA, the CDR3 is TGCAGCGTTGGGGGACTGACGAACACCGGGGAGCTGTTTTTT. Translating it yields CSVGGLTNTGELFF.

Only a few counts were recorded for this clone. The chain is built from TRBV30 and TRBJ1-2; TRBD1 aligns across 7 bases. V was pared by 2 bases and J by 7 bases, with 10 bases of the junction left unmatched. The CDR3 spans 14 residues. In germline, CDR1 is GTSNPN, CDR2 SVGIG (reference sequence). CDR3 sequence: CAWSYTGEAAGYTF. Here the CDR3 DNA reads TGTGCCTGGAGTTACACAGGGGAGGCCGCTGGCTACACCTTC.

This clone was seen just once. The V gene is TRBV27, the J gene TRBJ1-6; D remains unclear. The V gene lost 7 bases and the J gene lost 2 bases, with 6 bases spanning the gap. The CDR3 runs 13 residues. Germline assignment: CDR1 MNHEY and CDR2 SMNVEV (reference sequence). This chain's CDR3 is CASTPAYNSPLHF. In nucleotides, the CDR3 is TGTGCCAGCACCCCCGCCTATAATTCACCCCTCCACTTT.

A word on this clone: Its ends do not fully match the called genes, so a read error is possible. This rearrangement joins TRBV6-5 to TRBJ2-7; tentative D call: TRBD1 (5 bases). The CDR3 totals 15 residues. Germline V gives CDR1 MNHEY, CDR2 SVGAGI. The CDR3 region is CASSYSLDSSYEQYF. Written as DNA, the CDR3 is TGTGCCAGCAGCTACTCGTTAGACAGTTCCTACGAGCAGTACTTC.

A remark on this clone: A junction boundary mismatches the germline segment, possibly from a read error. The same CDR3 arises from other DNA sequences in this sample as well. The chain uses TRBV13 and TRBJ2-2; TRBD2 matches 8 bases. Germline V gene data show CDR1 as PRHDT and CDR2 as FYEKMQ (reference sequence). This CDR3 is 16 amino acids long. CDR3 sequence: CASSPWTSTNTGELFF. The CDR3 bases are TGTGCCAGCAGCCCCTGGACTAGCACGAACACCGGGGAGCTGTTCTTT.

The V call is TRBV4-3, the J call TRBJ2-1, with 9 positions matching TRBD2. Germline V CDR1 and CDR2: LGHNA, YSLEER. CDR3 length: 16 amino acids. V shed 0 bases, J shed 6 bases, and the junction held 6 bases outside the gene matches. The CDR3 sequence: CASSQEPGGGANEQFF. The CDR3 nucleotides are TGCGCCAGCAGCCAAGAACCTGGCGGGGGGGCCAATGAGCAGTTCTTC.

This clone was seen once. Written as DNA, the CDR3 is TGTGCCAGCAGCCCGGACGGGGTAAGGATTCAGAATTCACCCCTCCACTTT. As protein: CASSPDGVRIQNSPLHF. The chain combines TRBV7-9 with TRBJ1-6; D remains unclear. CDR1 is SEHNR and CDR2 is FQNEAQ in the germline V gene (reference sequence). V dropped 5 bases and J dropped 7 bases, with 21 bases sitting between them. This CDR3 contains 17 residues.

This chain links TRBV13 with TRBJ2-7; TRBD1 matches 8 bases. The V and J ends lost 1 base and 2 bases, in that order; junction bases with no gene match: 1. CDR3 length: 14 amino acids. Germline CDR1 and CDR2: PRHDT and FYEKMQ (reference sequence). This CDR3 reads CASSLAGGTYEQYF. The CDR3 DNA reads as TGTGCCAGCAGCTTAGCAGGGGGCACCTACGAGCAGTACTTC.

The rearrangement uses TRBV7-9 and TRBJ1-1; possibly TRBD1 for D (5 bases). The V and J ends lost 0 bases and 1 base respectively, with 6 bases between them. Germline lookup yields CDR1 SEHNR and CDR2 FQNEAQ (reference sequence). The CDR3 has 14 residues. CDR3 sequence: CASSLAGANTEAFF. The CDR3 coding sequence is TGTGCCAGCAGCTTAGCAGGGGCGAACACTGAAGCTTTCTTT.

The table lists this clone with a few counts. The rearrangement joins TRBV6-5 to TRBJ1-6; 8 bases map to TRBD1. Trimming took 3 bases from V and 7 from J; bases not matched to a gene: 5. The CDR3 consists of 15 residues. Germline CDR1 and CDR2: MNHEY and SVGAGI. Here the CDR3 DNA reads TGTGCCAGCAGTTATACAGGGGGTCTGAATTCACCCCTCCACTTT. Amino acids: CASSYTGGLNSPLHF.

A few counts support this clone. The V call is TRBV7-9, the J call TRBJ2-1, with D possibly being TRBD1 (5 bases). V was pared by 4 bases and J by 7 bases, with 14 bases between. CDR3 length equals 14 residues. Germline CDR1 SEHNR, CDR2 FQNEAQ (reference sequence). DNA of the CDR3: TGTGCCAGCAGCTCCCCTCAGGGTGGGAATGAGCAGTTCTTC. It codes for CASSSPQGGNEQFF.

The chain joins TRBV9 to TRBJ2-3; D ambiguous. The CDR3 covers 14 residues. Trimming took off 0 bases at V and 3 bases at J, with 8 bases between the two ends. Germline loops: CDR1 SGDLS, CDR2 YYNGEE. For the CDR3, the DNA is TGTGCCAGCAGCGTAGCTCCCGGGACAGATACGCAGTATTTT. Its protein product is CASSVAPGTDTQYF.

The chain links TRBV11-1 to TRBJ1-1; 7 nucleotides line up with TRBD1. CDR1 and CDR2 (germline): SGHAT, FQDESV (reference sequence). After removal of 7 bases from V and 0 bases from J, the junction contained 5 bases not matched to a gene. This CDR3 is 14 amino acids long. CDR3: CASNLDRMNTEAFF. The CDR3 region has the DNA TGTGCCAGCAACCTGGACAGGATGAACACTGAAGCTTTCTTT.

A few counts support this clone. CDR3 amino acids: CAIPNAGTGNINYGYTF. DNA for the CDR3: TGTGCCATTCCCAATGCCGGGACAGGGAATATAAACTATGGCTACACCTTC. The chain combines TRBV10-3 with TRBJ1-2, with 9 bases identical to TRBD1. This CDR3 has 17 amino acids. The germline V gene has CDR1 ENHRY and CDR2 SYGVKD. Germline trimming cut 9 bases from V and 2 bases from J; bases unmatched to any gene: 16.

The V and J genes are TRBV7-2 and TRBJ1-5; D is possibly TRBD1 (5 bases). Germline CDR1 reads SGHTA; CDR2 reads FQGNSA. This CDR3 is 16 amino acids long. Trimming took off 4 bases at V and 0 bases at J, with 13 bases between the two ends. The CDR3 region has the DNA TGTGCCAGCAGCTCACGGACGGGGGATAGCAATCAGCCCCAGCATTTT. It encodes CASSSRTGDSNQPQHF.

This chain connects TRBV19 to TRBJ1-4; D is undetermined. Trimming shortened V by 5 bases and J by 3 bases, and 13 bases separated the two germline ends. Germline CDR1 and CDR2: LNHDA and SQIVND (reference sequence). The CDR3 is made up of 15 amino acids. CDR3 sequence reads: CASSPRDSANEKLFF. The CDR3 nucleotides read TGTGCCAGTAGTCCAAGGGATAGTGCTAATGAAAAACTGTTTTTT.